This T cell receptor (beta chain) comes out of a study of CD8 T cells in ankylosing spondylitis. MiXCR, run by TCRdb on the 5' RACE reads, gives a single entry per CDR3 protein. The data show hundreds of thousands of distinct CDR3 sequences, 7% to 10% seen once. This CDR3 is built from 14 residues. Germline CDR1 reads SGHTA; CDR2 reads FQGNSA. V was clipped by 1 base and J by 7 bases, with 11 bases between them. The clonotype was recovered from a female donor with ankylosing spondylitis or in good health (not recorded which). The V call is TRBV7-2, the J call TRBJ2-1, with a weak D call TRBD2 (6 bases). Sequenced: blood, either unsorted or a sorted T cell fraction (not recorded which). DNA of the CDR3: TGTGCCAGCAGCTTAGGGGGGGAAGGGAATGAGCAGTTCTTC. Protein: CASSLGGEGNEQFF.